The rows below give T cell receptor beta chains drawn from one sample of a study of long-term antiretroviral therapy in people with HIV. Profiling relied on immunoSEQ multiplex PCR, and the TCRdb table lists in-frame clones only, not all of them. The sample includes over 30,000 clones, roughly 85% of them seen just once. The source was unsorted PBMCs, collected 1.1 years after starting antiretroviral therapy. These receptor sequences come from a man aged 18 to 35 with HIV. Each CDR3 is given with its conserved first and last residue.

15	TRBV5-1	TRBJ2-2	CATSTSGERTGELFF
16	TRBV28	TRBJ2-5	CANSGRVSGGQETQYF
13	TRBV5-1	TRBJ1-2	CASSPDRPYGYTF
15	TRBV6-5	TRBJ2-2	CATTSGTGPFRELFF
13	TRBV5-6	TRBJ1-1	CASSFDVGTEAFF
13	TRBV7-3	TRBJ1-5	CASSLKANQPQHF
13	TRBV18	TRBJ2-1	CASSLTLDRGLLF
13	TRBV7-3	TRBJ1-2	CASSLRQGDGYTF
14	TRBV7-6	TRBJ1-5	CASSSGFSNQPQHF
15	TRBV27	TRBJ2-1	CASGSGRPNYNEQFF
15	TRBV7-3	TRBJ2-2	CASSPSGGETGELFF
13	TRBV29-1	TRBJ2-5	CSVAHIAGETQYF
13	TRBV19	TRBJ1-2	CASSILPPDGYTF
15	TRBV30	TRBJ2-2	CAWSLPDRNTGELFF
11	TRBV20-1	TRBJ1-2	CSARTGSGYTF
12	TRBV11-1	TRBJ2-2	CASSHGGGELFF
15	TRBV9	TRBJ2-3	CASSNRGFSTDTQYF
15	TRBV19	TRBJ2-3	CASSMRQERTDTQYF
15	TRBV9	TRBJ1-1	CASSGGQGSNTEAFF
14	TRBV19	TRBJ2-2	CASSVGRGTGELFF
14	TRBV6-6	TRBJ2-1	CASSPPGSLNEQFF
15	TRBV6-5	TRBJ2-7	CASSGTSGVSGGQYF
14	TRBV19	TRBJ1-4	CASSIDRGREKLFF
15	TRBV19	TRBJ1-1	CASNWAGGRATEAFF
14	TRBV9	TRBJ1-1	CASSVVDGSTEAFF
15	TRBV28	TRBJ1-1	CASSDRTGRDTEAFF
14	TRBV30	TRBJ2-1	CAQTRQSSYNEQFF
14	TRBV6-1	TRBJ2-7	CASSGGPGGHEQYF
14	TRBV5-1	TRBJ2-3	CASSWTGGRDTQYF
13	TRBV18	TRBJ2-3	CASSLGTIDTQYF
13	TRBV27	TRBJ1-6	CASSRLGDSPLHF
16	TRBV9	TRBJ2-3	CASSAPASGGGDTQYF
14	TRBV15	TRBJ1-2	CATSRPQGVDGYTF
15	TRBV9	TRBJ2-7	CASSVTGQGPYEQYF
13	TRBV5-1	TRBJ2-1	CASSLSEYNEQFF
17	TRBV5-1	TRBJ1-6	CASSLVRTGIDNSPLHF
14	TRBV11-3	TRBJ2-1	CASSLVGAGDEQFF
16	TRBV13	TRBJ2-5	CASSPSGQRKFETQYF
16	TRBV27	TRBJ1-6	CASSLWGTGYNSPLHF
12	TRBV10-3	TRBJ1-1	CAARGSDAEAFF
14	TRBV7-6	TRBJ2-3	CASSLGQGTDTQYF
13	TRBV5-6	TRBJ1-5	CASSFGGNQPQHF
13	TRBV6-1	TRBJ1-2	CASSEAGRGGYTF